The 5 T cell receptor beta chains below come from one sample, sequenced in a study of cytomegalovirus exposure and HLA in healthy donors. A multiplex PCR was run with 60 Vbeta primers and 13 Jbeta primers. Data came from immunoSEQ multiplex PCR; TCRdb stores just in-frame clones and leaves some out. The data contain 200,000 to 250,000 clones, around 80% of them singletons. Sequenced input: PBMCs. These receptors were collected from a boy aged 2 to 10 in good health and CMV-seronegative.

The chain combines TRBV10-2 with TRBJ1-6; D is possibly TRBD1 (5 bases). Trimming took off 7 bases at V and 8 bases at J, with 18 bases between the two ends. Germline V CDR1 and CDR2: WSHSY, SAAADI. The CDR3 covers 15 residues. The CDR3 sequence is CASMWQGEVYSPLHF. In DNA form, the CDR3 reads TGCGCCAGCATGTGGCAGGGTGAGGTTTATTCACCCCTCCACTTT.

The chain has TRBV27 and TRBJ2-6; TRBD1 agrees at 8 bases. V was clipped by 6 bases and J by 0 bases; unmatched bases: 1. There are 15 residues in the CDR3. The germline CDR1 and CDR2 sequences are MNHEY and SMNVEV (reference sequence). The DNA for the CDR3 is TGTGCCAGCAGGGACAGGGCCTCTGGGGCCAACGTCCTGACTTTC. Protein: CASRDRASGANVLTF.

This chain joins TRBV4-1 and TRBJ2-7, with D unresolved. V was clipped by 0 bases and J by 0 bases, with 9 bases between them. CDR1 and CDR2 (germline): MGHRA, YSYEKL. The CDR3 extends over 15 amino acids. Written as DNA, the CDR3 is TGCGCCAGCAGCCAAGACACAAGGAGCTCCTACGAGCAGTACTTC. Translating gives CASSQDTRSSYEQYF.

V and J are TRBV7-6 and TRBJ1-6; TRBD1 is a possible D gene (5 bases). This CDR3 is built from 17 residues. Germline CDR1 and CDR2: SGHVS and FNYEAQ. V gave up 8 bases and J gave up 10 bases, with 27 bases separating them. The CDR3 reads CASGGITGPSMGSPLHF. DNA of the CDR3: TGTGCCAGCGGGGGGATAACGGGGCCCTCGATGGGGTCACCCCTCCACTTT.

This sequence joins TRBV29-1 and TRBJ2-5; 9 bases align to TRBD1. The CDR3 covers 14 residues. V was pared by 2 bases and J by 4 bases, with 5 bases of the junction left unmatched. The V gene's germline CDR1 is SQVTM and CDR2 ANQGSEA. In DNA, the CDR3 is TGCAGCGTTGAACGGACAGGGGAACCAGAGACCCAGTACTTC. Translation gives CSVERTGEPETQYF.